This T cell receptor beta chain was retrieved from a study of blood T cell repertoires in COVID-19. At the level of the study: Sites across the United States, Italy and Spain contributed samples from acute and convalescent COVID-19. T cells, B-cell-depleted T cells, or PBMCs supplied cDNA or gDNA.

A remark on this clone: Other DNA sequences within the sample encode an identical CDR3.

The data were produced by immunoSEQ multiplex PCR, yet TCRdb's version contains in-frame clones alone and is incomplete. Found here are some 250,000 clones, 75% to 90% of them singletons; the top ten hold 1.5% to 2%. Across 20 to 25 US areas, participants ranged in age from about 18 to 90 years. Assignment of participants to cohorts was predicated upon participant-reported clinical history. Source material: PBMCs or T cells enriched from blood (not recorded which). The sequence came from a woman between 45 and 60 years old who had recovered from COVID-19.

The CDR3 here is CASSPRQGANYGYTF. The CDR3 DNA is TGTGCCAGCAGCCCTAGACAGGGAGCTAACTATGGCTACACCTTC. The chain employs TRBV3-1 (or the pseudogene TRBV3-2) and TRBJ1-2; 7 bases align to TRBD1. V was pared by 4 bases and J by 0 bases, with 5 bases of the junction left unmatched. The CDR3 sequence is 15 residues long. Germline-derived CDR1 and CDR2 are LGHDT and YNNKEL (reference sequence).